Here is one T cell receptor (beta chain) with its context. The antigen is undetermined. Some clones are missing from TCRdb's copy, which holds only in-frame ones; the method was immunoSEQ multiplex PCR. The profile shows about 110,000 clones, more than 70% of them singletons. The germline V gene has CDR1 GTSNPN and CDR2 SVGIG (reference sequence). The CDR3 loop spans 15 amino acids. Trimming removed 4 bases from V and 5 bases from J; junction bases left unmatched: 8. The data were taken from a study of OX40 agonist ivuxolimab in advanced cancers. About the research overall: Dose-escalation patients had hepatocellular carcinoma, melanoma, renal cell or head and neck cancer. With a range of roughly 23 to 85, age averaged approximately 60 years, and 75% to 90% were male.

Whole-study results and caveats: Low levels of normalized T-cell clonal expansion also appeared in some nonresponders. Compared with CD4+, CD8+ T cells on average had more expanded clones.

The genes are TRBV30 and TRBJ2-2; 9 bases map to TRBD1. The receptor was isolated from an adult with an advanced solid tumor such as melanoma, head and neck, liver or kidney cancer. The input for sequencing was CD4+ or CD8+ T cells sorted from blood, taken in a trial of the OX40 agonist ivuxolimab. The DNA for the CDR3 is TGTGCCTGGACCTTCGGGACAGGGTTGACCGGGGAGCTGTTTTTT. Protein: CAWTFGTGLTGELFF.